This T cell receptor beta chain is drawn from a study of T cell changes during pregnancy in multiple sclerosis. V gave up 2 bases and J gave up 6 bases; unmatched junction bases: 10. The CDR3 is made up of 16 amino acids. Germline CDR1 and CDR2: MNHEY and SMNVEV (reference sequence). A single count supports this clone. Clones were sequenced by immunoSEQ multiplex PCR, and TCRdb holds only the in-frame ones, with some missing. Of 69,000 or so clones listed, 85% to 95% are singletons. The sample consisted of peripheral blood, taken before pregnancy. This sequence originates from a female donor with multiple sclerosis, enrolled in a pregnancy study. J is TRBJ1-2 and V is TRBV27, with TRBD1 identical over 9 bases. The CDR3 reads CASSLEGTGKADGYTF. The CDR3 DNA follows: TGTGCCAGCAGTTTAGAAGGGACAGGGAAAGCGGATGGCTACACCTTC.